A single T cell receptor beta chain is shown here with its context. At one boundary the junction diverges from the germline segment, which might be a read error. These data belong to a study of shared clonotypes between healthy human individuals. Study-wide background: CD4 naive cells filled three plates per donor, CD4 memory three, CD8 naive two and CD8 memory one.

Germline CDR1 reads MDHEN; CDR2 reads SYDVKM. This CDR3 has 11 residues. Every donor, a Caucasian adult, lived in Nashville, Tennessee. The table came from immunoSEQ multiplex PCR; TCRdb's copy has only in-frame clones and leaves some out. In the table there are 550,000 to 800,000 clones, less than 95% of which are singletons. The sample taken for sequencing was memory CD8+ T cells from PBMCs. The subset here: CD45RO+ cells pooled with CCR7-negative TemRA cells. This clonotype was obtained from a man younger than 30 in good health. Some clones in this sample may be carry-over from other donors' samples. The V and J genes are TRBV28 and TRBJ1-2; maybe TRBD1 (5 bases). The CDR3 region has the DNA TGTGCCAGCAGTACCTCCTGGGGACTTGGCTTC. It specifies CASSTSWGLGF.